The 7 T cell receptor beta chains below all came from one sample that was sequenced in a study of Tregs in tolerant kidney transplant recipients. The repertoire was sequenced with immunoSEQ multiplex PCR; TCRdb's copy has only in-frame clones and lacks some. The sample includes about 31,000 clones. Related graft donors supplied nonmyeloablative bone marrow transplants, and mixed chimerism was transient. Sample: CD4+ T cells from blood (PBMCs), taken 24 months after the transplant. These receptors all come from a human patient who received a combined kidney and bone marrow transplant. Some T cells may be supplied by the graft donor.

As regards this clone: The read falls 3 residues short of the CDR3 end, and the missing part is taken from the germline J gene. The rearrangement links TRBV20-1 to TRBJ2-5; 13 positions agree with TRBD2. CDR3 length equals 15 residues. The V gene end was trimmed by 5 bases and the J gene end by 4 bases; junction bases not matched to a gene: 7. CDR1 and CDR2 from the germline V gene are DFQATT and SNEGSKA (reference sequence). This chain's CDR3 is CSAPPGTSGVETQYF. CDR3 bases read: TGCAGTGCTCCTCCCGGGACTAGCGGGGTAGAGACC.

CDR3 protein: CASSLVLPQAEQYF. The covered CDR3 bases are TGCGCCAGCAGCTTGGTACTGCCCCAAGCCGAG. The V and J genes are TRBV5-1 and TRBJ2-7, with D hard to call. The read ends 3 residues before the CDR3 terminus; that terminus is restored from the germline J gene. CDR1 is SGHRS, CDR2 YFSETQ, per germline. This CDR3 has 14 residues. V lost 0 bases to trimming and J lost 6 bases, with 13 bases between them.

Of note for this clone: Coverage ceases 3 residues before the CDR3 finishes, and the germline J gene fills in the end. The chain uses TRBV5-1 and TRBJ2-5; D is perhaps TRBD1 (5 bases). V was trimmed by 0 bases and J by 1 base, leaving 16 bases between them. The CDR3 runs 17 residues. Germline values: CDR1 SGHRS, CDR2 YFSETQ. Partial CDR3 DNA: TGCGCCAGCAGCTTGGCCCACCCAGCAGGGTCCCAAGAGACC. This gives the protein CASSLAHPAGSQET. The whole CDR3 is CASSLAHPAGSQETQYF.

A word on this clone: The read halts 3 residues ahead of the CDR3 end, with the missing end drawn from the germline J gene. The J gene is TRBJ2-7, the V gene TRBV11-2; D not certain. The CDR3 totals 13 residues. CDR1 SGHAT and CDR2 FQNNGV come from the germline V gene. Trimming cost V 3 bases and J 2 bases, with 8 bases left between them. The DNA read from the CDR3 is TGTGCCAGCAGCTTCTTCAGGACCTACGAG. Residues: CASSFFRTYE. The entire CDR3 reads CASSFFRTYEQYF.

About this clone: The read finishes 3 residues shy of the CDR3 end, and the germline J gene is used to complete it. V usage is TRBV2 and J usage is TRBJ1-3; D gene uncertain. Trimming took 3 bases from V and 4 from J, leaving 7 bases between them. In germline, CDR1 is SNHLY, CDR2 FYNNEI. The CDR3 covers 13 residues. The CDR3 region is CASSDLSGNTIYF. The covered CDR3 bases are TGTGCCAGCAGTGACTTGTCCGGAAACACC.

For this clone: The read stops 3 residues short of the end of the CDR3; the missing end is completed from the germline J gene. The rearrangement uses TRBV5-1 and TRBJ2-6; 7 positions match TRBD1. CDR1 is SGHRS, CDR2 YFSETQ, per germline. The CDR3 has 17 amino acids. After removal of 0 bases from V and 0 bases from J, the junction contained 3 bases not matched to a gene. Partial CDR3 DNA: TGCGCCAGCAGCTTGGGGGGACAGTACTCTGGGGCCAACGTC. It specifies CASSLGGQYSGANV. The whole CDR3 region reads CASSLGGQYSGANVLTF. The complete variable domain, with remaining parts taken from reference TRBV5-1 and TRBJ2-6, reads KAGVTQTPRYLIKTRGQQVTLSCSPISGHRSVSWYQQTPGQGLQFLFEYFSETQRNKGNFPGRFSGRQFSNSRSEMNVSTLELGDSALYLCASSLGGQYSGANVLTFGAGSRLTVL.

To note about this clone: The missing CDR3 end, 3 residues past where the read stops, is filled in from the germline J gene. J is TRBJ2-2 and V is TRBV18; 10 bases align to TRBD2. V lost 8 bases to trimming and J lost 5 bases; unmatched junction nucleotides: 11. The CDR3 covers 16 residues. Per germline, CDR1 KGHSH and CDR2 LQKENI. The CDR3 DNA, read in part, is TGTGCCAGCCAACTCCCGGGACTAGCGCCAACCGGGGAG. It translates to CASQLPGLAPTGE. In full, the CDR3 reads CASQLPGLAPTGELFF.